This T cell receptor (beta chain) derives from a study of spatial heterogeneity in lung cancer. Study background: An average of more than ten raw reads was observed per unique TCR and UMI combination.

The time point denotes: sample taken at primary tumor resection. Unsorted samples of tumor, nontumor lung or frozen PBMC had their whole RNA sequenced. Untreated early-stage non-small cell lung cancer patients, roughly 72 in total, were the donors. This clonotype came up many times. Every TCR cDNA molecule bore its own unique molecular identifier. Via MiXCR, TCRdb re-called the 5' RACE reads, giving one row per CDR3 protein. The repertoire holds about 50,000 distinct CDR3 sequences, with less than 9% as singletons. The CDR3 is 18 amino acids. The V gene lost 8 bases and the J gene lost 3 bases, with 25 bases spanning the gap. The germline gives CDR1 SSHAT, CDR2 FNYEAQ (reference sequence).

The specimen was PBMCs, collected at surgery. V gene TRBV7-7 combines with J gene TRBJ2-2; no reliable D call. The TCR was taken from a female donor with early-stage non-small cell lung cancer. Here the CDR3 reads CASAQNPYSPRDTGELFF. As DNA, the CDR3 is TGTGCCAGCGCCCAAAACCCCTACAGTCCCCGGGACACCGGGGAGCTGTTTTTT.